The source of this TCR beta chain is a study of shared clonotypes between healthy human individuals (dated by TCRdb to the early 2020s). General notes on the study: The cohort included a few men and a couple of women between 18 and 49 years of age. Per donor, three plates each were used for CD4 naive and CD4 memory, two for CD8 naive, and one for CD8 memory. Blood TCR repertoires of five healthy adults were deeply sequenced to estimate repertoire size and the extent of clonotype sharing between individuals. To increase sequencing depth and limit assay-specific biases, TCR repertoire library preparation and sequencing were carried out by different laboratories using diverse techniques. Leukapheresis yielded between about 0.85 and 10 billion PBMCs per donor.

The CDR3 runs 14 amino acids, cysteine and phenylalanine included. The read is trimmed to its CDR3 DNA, 42 bases read in frame from base 1. In the germline V gene (reference sequence), CDR1 corresponds to SEHNR and CDR2 to FQNEAQ. V loses 3 bases of germline sequence and J loses 0 bases, and the interval between the two ends is 5 bases. Concerning this clone itself: Its antigen target is currently unknown. No much larger clone is present one base from it, and per-base qualities are unavailable.

General study outcomes and caveats: Pairwise subsampling indicated that sequencing depth was expected to affect the degree of clonotype sharing among donors. Sharing across a few donors was observed for around 5% of naive CD4, 3% to 4% of naive CD8, 2% to 2.5% of memory CD4, and around 0.44% of memory CD8 clonotypes. Naive subsets generally had larger estimated clonotype richness than memory subsets did. Because the study included a small number of donors, the genetic and exposure-history diversity represented was limited. Rarefaction of sorted-subset datasets indicated incomplete sequencing despite the large sequencing depth. Compared with non-shared clonotypes, the clonotypes found in all four sorted-subset donors had higher generation probabilities. Only blood was sampled, and tissue TCR repertoires likely differ from those in blood.

CD8 naive samples were obtained by positive selection for CCR7 among CD45RO-negative cells, yielding a CD45RA+CCR7+ population from which TemRA cells were excluded. Donors were healthy HIV-negative adults with no recently reported acute infections or vaccinations. Every donor was a Caucasian adult residing in Nashville, Tennessee, USA. Blood was obtained by leukapheresis, after which PBMCs were separated by Ficoll-Histopaque density gradient centrifugation and cryopreserved in liquid nitrogen vapor phase. Analytical flow cytometry was used to check the purity and quantity of each magnetically sorted T cell population. Genomic DNA was isolated from every sorted fraction and measured by UV absorbance on a Nanodrop 2000c. Using the deep immunoSEQ assay, multiplex PCR amplified TCR CDR3 regions from genomic DNA. Genomic DNA extracted from each cell subset was distributed evenly over all wells of several immunoSEQ 96-well plates, and each plate served as one replicate. For sorted subsets, each replicate PCR was loaded with around 220 ng genomic DNA, equivalent to some 27,000 T cell genomes. Purified libraries were measured with a Qubit 3.0 fluorometer, size-checked on a Bioanalyzer 2100, and measured again with the KAPA Library Quantification kit. A separate single-read 150-cycle Illumina NextSeq 550 flow cell was used to sequence each immunoSEQ 96-well plate. Per the original workflow: The immunoSEQ output contained only junctional sequences without quality scores, so filtering could not match that applied to full-length reads. To assign V/J genes and CDR3, sequences were annotated against IMGT germline references using PyIR, a Python wrapper for IgBLAST v1.9. Reads with weak V/J assignments (E-value above 1e-6), missing CDR3, stop codons, out-of-frame junctions, or ambiguous translated residues were removed. V3J clonotypes were defined by identical inferred V gene, J gene, and CDR3 amino acid sequence. Percentage overlap between repertoires was calculated by dividing the number of shared unique clonotypes by the size of the smaller repertoire. Richness of each repertoire was evaluated using RTK rarefaction, the Chao1 estimator, and Recon v2.1 estimates of unobserved clonotypes. For all TCRbeta clonotypes obtained by the gDNA method from several donors, generation probabilities were computed with OLGA. The source is immuneACCESS, and TCRdb retained only in-frame sequences with V and J called. Part of the clones is not carried over; for the studies checked, unresolved V genes explain less than half of this, and the remainder is unexplained. From that table come the V and J calls and clone size; the DNA was used to work out D and trimming. The sample table holds about 2.1 million clones, of which about 93% were seen once. Of the sample, more than 1.5% falls within the top ten clones.

The rearrangement combines TRBV7-9 with TRBJ2-2; too little of a D gene remains to name it. The material sequenced was naive CD8+ T cells from PBMCs. Per the publication, the cell subset or site label means: CD45RA+CCR7+. This sequence originates from a man between 18 and 29 years old in good health. Some clones in this sample may be carry-over from other donors' samples. The sequenced DNA: TGTGCCAGCAGCTTGAGTTCGAACACCGGGGAGCTGTTTTTT. Its coded protein is CASSLSSNTGELFF.